What follows is one T cell receptor beta chain and its context. This sample is part of a study of OX40 agonist ivuxolimab in advanced cancers. Clones were read by immunoSEQ multiplex PCR, and TCRdb kept only the in-frame ones, dropping some. The top ten clones hold 1% to 1.3% of a sample with about 48,000 clones, roughly 84% of them seen once. V dropped 6 bases and J dropped 6 bases, with 12 bases sitting between them. The CDR3 extends over 12 amino acids. CDR1 and CDR2 (germline): SGHTA, FQGTGA. The chain has TRBV7-3 and TRBJ2-7; a possible D gene is TRBD1 (6 bases). Sequences were derived from CD4+ or CD8+ T cells sorted from blood, sampled in a trial of the OX40 agonist ivuxolimab. This sequence originates from an adult with an advanced solid tumor such as melanoma, head and neck, liver or kidney cancer. The CDR3 loop reads CASRPRGFEQYF. The CDR3 DNA sequence: TGTGCCAGCAGACCCAGGGGTTTCGAGCAGTACTTC.